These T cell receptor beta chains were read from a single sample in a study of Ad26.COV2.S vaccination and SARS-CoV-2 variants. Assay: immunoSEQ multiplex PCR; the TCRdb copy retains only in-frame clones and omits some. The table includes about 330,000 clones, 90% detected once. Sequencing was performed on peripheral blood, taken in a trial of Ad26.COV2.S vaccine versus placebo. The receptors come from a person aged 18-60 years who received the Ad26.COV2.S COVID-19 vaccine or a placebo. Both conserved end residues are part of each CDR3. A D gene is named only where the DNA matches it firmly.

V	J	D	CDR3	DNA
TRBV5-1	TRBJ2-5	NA	CASGPGHTQETQYF	TGCGCCAGCGGACCGGGACACACACAAGAGACCCAGTACTTC
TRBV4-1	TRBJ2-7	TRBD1	CASSLLTGQVVSRDSYEQYF	TGCGCCAGCAGCCTCCTAACGGGACAGGTGGTTAGCCGTGACTCCTACGAGCAGTACTTC
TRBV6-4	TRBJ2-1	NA	CASSDSKGTNEQFF	TGTGCCAGCAGTGACTCGAAGGGTACCAATGAGCAGTTCTTC
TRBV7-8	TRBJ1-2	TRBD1	CASSSLKPGQTQTNYGYTF	TGTGCCAGCAGCTCATTAAAACCGGGACAGACTCAAACTAACTATGGCTACACCTTC
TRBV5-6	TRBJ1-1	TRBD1	CASSAGQGDTEAFF	TGTGCCAGCAGCGCGGGACAGGGGGACACTGAAGCTTTCTTT
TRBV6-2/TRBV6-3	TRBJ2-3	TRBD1	CASSYVSGGTGTDTQYF	TGTGCCAGCAGTTACGTATCAGGGGGTACGGGTACAGATACGCAGTATTTT
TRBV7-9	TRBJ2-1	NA	CASSLGATYNEQFF	TGTGCCAGCAGCCTGGGAGCCACCTACAATGAGCAGTTCTTC
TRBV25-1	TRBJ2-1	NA	CASSEIGIRKNEQFF	TGTGCCAGCAGTGAAATAGGAATTCGTAAGAATGAGCAGTTCTTC
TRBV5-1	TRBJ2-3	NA	CASSLEGGGADTQYF	TGCGCCAGCAGCTTGGAGGGAGGGGGCGCAGATACGCAGTATTTT
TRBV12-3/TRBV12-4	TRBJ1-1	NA	CASTGAWEGSFF	TGTGCCAGCACCGGGGCGTGGGAAGGGTCTTTCTTT
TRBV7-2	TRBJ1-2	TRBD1	CASSSDSDRAGYTF	TGTGCCAGCAGCTCGGACTCTGACAGGGCGGGCTACACCTTC
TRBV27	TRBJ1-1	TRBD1	CASRGQLNTEAFF	TGTGCCAGCAGGGGACAGCTCAACACTGAAGCTTTCTTT
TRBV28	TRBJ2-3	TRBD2	CASSPLRSGGEDTQYF	TGTGCCAGCAGTCCTTTGCGATCGGGGGGAGAAGATACGCAGTATTTT
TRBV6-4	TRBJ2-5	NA	CASGPTGMEETQYF	TGTGCCAGCGGGCCCACAGGGATGGAGGAGACCCAGTACTTC
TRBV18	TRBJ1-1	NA	CASSPQVQNTEAFF	TGTGCCAGCTCACCCCAGGTGCAAAACACTGAAGCTTTCTTT
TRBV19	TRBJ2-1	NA	CASSIGSFNEQFF	TGTGCCAGTAGTATAGGCTCCTTTAATGAGCAGTTCTTC
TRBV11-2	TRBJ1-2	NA	CASSDQSYGYTF	TGTGCCAGCAGTGATCAGAGCTATGGCTACACCTTC